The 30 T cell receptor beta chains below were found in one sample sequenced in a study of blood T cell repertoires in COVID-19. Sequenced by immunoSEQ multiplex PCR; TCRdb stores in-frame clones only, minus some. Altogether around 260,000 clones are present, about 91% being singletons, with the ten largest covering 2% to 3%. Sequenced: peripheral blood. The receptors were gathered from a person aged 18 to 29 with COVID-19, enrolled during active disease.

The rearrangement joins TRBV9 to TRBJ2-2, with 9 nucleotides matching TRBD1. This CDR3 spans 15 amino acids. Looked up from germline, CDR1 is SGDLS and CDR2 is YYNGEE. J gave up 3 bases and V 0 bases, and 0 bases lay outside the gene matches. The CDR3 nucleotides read TGTGCCAGCAGCGTAGGGGACAGGGACACCGGGGAGCTGTTTTTT. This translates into CASSVGDRDTGELFF. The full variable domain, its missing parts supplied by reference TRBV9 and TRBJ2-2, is DSGVTQTPKHLITATGQRVTLRCSPRSGDLSVYWYQQSLDQGLQFLIQYYNGEERAKGNILERFSAQQFPDLHSELNLSSLELGDSALYFCASSVGDRDTGELFFGEGSRLTVL.

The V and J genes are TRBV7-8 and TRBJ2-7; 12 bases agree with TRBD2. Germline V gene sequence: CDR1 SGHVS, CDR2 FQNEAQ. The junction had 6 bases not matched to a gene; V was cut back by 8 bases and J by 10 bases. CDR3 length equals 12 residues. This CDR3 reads CASSLAGGPQYF. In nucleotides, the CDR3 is TGTGCCAGCTCCCTAGCGGGAGGGCCACAGTACTTC.

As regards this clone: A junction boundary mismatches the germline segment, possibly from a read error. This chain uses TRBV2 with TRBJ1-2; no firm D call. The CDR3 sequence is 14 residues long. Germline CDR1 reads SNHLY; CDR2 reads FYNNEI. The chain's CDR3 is CASSEGGPIAKRGF. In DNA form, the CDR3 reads TGTGCCAGCAGTGAAGGAGGGCCCATCGCCAAAAGAGGATTC.

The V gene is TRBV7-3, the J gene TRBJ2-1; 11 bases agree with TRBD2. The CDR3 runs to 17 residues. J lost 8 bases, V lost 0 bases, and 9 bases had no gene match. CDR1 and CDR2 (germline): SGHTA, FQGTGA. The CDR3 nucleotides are TGTGCCAGCAGCTTAACGGGTAGCGGGAGGGGGTTCGATGAGCAGTTCTTC. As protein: CASSLTGSGRGFDEQFF.

The CDR3 DNA follows: TGTGCCAGCAGTTTAGAGGACTCCTACGAGCAGTACTTC. This encodes CASSLEDSYEQYF. The chain joins TRBV27 to TRBJ2-7; D is uncertain. The CDR3 contains 13 residues. Germline-derived CDR1 and CDR2 are MNHEY and SMNVEV (reference sequence). Trimming shortened V by 2 bases and J by 0 bases, and 5 bases separated the two germline ends.

CDR3 sequence reads: CASRDDGQHQPQHF. Written as DNA, the CDR3 is TGTGCCAGCAGGGATGACGGACAGCATCAGCCCCAGCATTTT. The chain couples TRBV2 to TRBJ1-5, with D possibly being TRBD1 (6 bases). Per the germline V gene, CDR1 is SNHLY and CDR2 is FYNNEI. Trimming took off 6 bases at V and 5 bases at J, with 14 bases between the two ends. CDR3 size: 14 residues.

CDR3 sequence reads: CASSPWTGDNYGYTF. CDR3 nucleotide sequence: TGTGCCAGTAGTCCATGGACAGGGGACAACTATGGCTACACCTTC. This rearrangement joins TRBV19 to TRBJ1-2; 9 bases are a match to TRBD1. This CDR3 region has 15 residues. The V gene's germline CDR1 is LNHDA and CDR2 SQIVND (reference sequence). Unmatched junction bases numbered 6, after V lost 5 bases and J lost 2 bases.

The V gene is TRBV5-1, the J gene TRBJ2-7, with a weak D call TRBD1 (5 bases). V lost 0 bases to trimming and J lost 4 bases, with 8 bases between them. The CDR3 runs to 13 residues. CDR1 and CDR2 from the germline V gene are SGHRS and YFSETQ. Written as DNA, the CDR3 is TGCGCCAGCAGCTTGGGGGCAGGGTACGAGCAGTACTTC. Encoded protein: CASSLGAGYEQYF. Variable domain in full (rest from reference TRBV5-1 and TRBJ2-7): KAGVTQTPRYLIKTRGQQVTLSCSPISGHRSVSWYQQTPGQGLQFLFEYFSETQRNKGNFPGRFSGRQFSNSRSEMNVSTLELGDSALYLCASSLGAGYEQYFGPGTRLTVT.

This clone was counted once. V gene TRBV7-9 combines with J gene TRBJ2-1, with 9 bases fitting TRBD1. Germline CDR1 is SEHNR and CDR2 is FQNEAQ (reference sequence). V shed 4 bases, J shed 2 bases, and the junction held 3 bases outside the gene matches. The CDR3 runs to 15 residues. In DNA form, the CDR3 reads TGTGCCAGCAGCTCGACAGGGGGTCCCTACAATGAGCAGTTCTTC. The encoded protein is CASSSTGGPYNEQFF.

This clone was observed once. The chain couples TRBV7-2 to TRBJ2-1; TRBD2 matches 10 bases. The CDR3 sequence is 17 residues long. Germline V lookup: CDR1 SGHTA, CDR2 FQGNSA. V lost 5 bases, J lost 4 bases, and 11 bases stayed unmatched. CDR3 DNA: TGTGCCAGCAGCCTCCCCACTAGCGGGACTACATACAATGAGCAGTTCTTC. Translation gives CASSLPTSGTTYNEQFF.

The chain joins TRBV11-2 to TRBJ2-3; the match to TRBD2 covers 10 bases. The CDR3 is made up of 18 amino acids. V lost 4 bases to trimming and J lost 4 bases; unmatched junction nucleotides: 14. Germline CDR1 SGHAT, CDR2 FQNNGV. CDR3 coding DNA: TGTGCCAGCAGCTGGGGTGGGACTAGCGTGGGTGGAGCAGATACGCAGTATTTT. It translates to CASSWGGTSVGGADTQYF.

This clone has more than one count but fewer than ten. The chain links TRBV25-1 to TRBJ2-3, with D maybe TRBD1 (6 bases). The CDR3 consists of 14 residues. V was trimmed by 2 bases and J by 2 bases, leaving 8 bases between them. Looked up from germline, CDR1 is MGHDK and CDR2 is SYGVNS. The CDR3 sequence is CASSEQGNTDTQYF. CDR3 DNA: TGTGCCAGCAGTGAACAGGGGAACACAGATACGCAGTATTTT.

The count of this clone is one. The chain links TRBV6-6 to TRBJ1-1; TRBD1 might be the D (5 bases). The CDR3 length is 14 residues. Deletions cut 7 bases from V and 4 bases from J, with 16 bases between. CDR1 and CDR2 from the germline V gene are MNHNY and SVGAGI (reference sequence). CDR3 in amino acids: CASTPLGRGTEAFF. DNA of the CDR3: TGTGCCAGCACCCCTTTAGGGAGGGGCACTGAAGCTTTCTTT.

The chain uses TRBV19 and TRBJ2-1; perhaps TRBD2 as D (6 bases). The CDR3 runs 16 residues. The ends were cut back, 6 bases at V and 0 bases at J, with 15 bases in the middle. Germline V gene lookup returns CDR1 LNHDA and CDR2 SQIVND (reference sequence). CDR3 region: CASRGTGGSSYNEQFF. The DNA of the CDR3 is TGTGCCAGTAGGGGAACAGGAGGGAGCTCCTACAATGAGCAGTTCTTC.

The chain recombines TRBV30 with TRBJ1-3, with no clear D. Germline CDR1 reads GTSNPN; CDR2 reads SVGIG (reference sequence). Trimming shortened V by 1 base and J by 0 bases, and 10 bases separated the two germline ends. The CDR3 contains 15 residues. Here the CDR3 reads CAWSADWSSGNTIYF. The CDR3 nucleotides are TGTGCCTGGAGTGCAGACTGGAGCTCTGGAAACACCATATATTTT.

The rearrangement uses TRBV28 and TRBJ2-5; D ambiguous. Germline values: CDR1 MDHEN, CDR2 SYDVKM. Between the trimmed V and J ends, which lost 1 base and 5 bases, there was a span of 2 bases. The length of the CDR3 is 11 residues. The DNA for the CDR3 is TGTGCCAGCAGTTTATCGGAGACCCAGTACTTC. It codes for CASSLSETQYF.

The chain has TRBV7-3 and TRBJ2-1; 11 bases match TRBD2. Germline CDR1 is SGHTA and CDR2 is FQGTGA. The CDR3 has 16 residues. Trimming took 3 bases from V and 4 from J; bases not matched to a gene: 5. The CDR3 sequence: CASSFGTSGSYNEQFF. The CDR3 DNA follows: TGTGCCAGCAGCTTCGGGACTAGCGGATCATACAATGAGCAGTTCTTC.

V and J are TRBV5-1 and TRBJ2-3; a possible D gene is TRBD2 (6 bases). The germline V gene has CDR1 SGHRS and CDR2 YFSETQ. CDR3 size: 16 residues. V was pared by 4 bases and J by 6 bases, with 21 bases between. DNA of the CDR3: TGCGCCAGCAGCGCCCCCGGGGGACCAGCTGGGGATACGCAGTATTTT. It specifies CASSAPGGPAGDTQYF. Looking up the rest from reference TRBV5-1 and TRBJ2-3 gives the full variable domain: KAGVTQTPRYLIKTRGQQVTLSCSPISGHRSVSWYQQTPGQGLQFLFEYFSETQRNKGNFPGRFSGRQFSNSRSEMNVSTLELGDSALYLCASSAPGGPAGDTQYFGPGTRLTVL.

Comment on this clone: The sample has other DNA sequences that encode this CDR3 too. This CDR3 reads CASSSGRAYEQYF. CDR3 coding DNA: TGTGCCAGTAGTTCCGGGAGGGCCTACGAGCAGTACTTC. The chain employs TRBV19 and TRBJ2-7, with TRBD2 matching over 8 bases. V dropped 5 bases and J dropped 2; count of bases not matched to a gene: 2. The CDR3 spans 13 residues. The germline CDR1 and CDR2 sequences are LNHDA and SQIVND (reference sequence).

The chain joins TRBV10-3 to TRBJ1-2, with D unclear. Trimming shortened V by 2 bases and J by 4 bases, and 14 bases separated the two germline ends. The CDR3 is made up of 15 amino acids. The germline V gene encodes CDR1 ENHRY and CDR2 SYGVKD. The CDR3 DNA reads TGTGCCATCAGTGAGAGAGGCAGCGGAAGCTATGGCTACACCTTC. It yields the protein CAISERGSGSYGYTF.

The DNA for the CDR3 is TGTGCCAGCAGCCTCTTGGACTCTTTCACAGATACGCAGTATTTT. It yields the protein CASSLLDSFTDTQYF. The chain uses TRBV9 and TRBJ2-3; D might be TRBD2 (5 bases). The V gene lost 4 bases and the J gene lost 2 bases, with 14 bases spanning the gap. Germline CDR1 is SGDLS and CDR2 is YYNGEE. CDR3 length: 15 amino acids.

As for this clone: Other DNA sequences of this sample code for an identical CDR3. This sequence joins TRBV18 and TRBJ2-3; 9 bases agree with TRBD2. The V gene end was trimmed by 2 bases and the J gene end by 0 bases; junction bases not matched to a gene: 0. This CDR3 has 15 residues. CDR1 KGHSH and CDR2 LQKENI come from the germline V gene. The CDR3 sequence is CASSPTSGSTDTQYF. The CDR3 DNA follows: TGTGCCAGCTCACCAACTAGCGGGAGCACAGATACGCAGTATTTT.

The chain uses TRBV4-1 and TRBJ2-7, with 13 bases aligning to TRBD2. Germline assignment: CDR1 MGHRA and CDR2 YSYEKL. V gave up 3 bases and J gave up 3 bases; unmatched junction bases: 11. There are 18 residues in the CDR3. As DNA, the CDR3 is TGCGCCAGCAGCCACCTACTAGCGGGAGGGCCGAAGGACTACGAGCAGTACTTC. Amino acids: CASSHLLAGGPKDYEQYF.

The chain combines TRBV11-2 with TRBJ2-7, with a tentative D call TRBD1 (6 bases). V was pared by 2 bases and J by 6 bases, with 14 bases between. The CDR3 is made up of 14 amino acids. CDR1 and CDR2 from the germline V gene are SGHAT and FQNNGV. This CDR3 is CASSLYAGAVEQYF. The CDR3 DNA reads TGTGCCAGCAGCTTATACGCAGGGGCGGTCGAGCAGTACTTC.

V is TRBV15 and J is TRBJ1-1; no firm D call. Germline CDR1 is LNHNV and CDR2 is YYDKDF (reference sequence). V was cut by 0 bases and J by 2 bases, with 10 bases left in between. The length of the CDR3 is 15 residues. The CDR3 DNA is TGTGCCACCAGCAGAGATCTTTTACACAACACTGAAGCTTTCTTT. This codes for CATSRDLLHNTEAFF.

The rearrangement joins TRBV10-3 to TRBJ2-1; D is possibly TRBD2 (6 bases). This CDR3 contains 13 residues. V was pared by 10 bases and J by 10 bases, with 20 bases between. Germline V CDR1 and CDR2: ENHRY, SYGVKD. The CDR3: CASFSDYTREQFF. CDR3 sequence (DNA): TGTGCCAGCTTTTCGGACTATACGAGGGAGCAGTTCTTC.

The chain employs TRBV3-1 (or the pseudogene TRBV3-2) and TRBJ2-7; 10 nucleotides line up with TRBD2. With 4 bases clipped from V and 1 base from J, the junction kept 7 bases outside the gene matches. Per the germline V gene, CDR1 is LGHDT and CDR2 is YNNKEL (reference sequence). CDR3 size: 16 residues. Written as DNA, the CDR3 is TGTGCCAGCAGCCCCTCAACTAGCGGGGTGTCCTACGAGCAGTACTTC. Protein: CASSPSTSGVSYEQYF.

The CDR3 region is CASSPGQYYNEQFF. The CDR3 DNA sequence: TGTGCCAGCTCACCTGGACAGTATTACAATGAGCAGTTCTTC. V is TRBV18 and J is TRBJ2-1; D possibly corresponds to TRBD1 (6 bases). The germline V and J ends were trimmed by 3 bases and 4 bases, with 10 bases remaining between them. Germline-derived CDR1 and CDR2 are KGHSH and LQKENI. CDR3 length: 14 residues.

CDR3 sequence (DNA): TGTGCCAGCACCGATAGCGGGAGTATGGACGAGCAGTACTTC. It translates to CASTDSGSMDEQYF. This chain connects TRBV7-8 to TRBJ2-7, with 9 bases aligning to TRBD2. The CDR3 consists of 14 residues. The J segment lost 5 bases and the V segment lost 7 bases, leaving 9 bases of the junction unmatched. Germline V CDR1 and CDR2: SGHVS, FQNEAQ.

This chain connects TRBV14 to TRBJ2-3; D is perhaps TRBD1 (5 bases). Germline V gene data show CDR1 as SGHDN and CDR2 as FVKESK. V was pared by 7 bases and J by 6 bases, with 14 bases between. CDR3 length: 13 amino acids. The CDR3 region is CASNPLRADTQYF. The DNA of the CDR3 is TGTGCCAGCAATCCGCTCAGGGCGGATACGCAGTATTTT.